Below, one T cell receptor beta chain is given with its context. Being one base from a much bigger clone, this may be a read error. The CDR3 is 14 amino acids. V shed 5 bases and J shed 3 bases, with 14 bases lying between them. Germline assignment: CDR1 ENHRY and CDR2 SYGVKD. TCRdb passed the 5' RACE reads through MiXCR, listing each CDR3 protein once. The repertoire holds 600,000 to 800,000 distinct CDR3 sequences, with around 20% as singletons. The data stem from a study of identical twins. A further study also used this sample, focusing on T cells expressing NK-cell markers.

This TCR came from a young woman in good health. The sequenced sample consisted of PBMCs. The V call is TRBV10-3, the J call TRBJ2-7; D is possibly TRBD1 (6 bases). This CDR3 reads CAISRLRDNYEQYF. CDR3 bases: TGTGCCATCAGTCGGCTCCGGGACAACTACGAGCAGTACTTC.